This passage covers 23 T cell receptor beta chains from one sample sequenced in a study of OX40 agonist ivuxolimab in advanced cancers. Only in-frame clones appear in the TCRdb table, and some are missing; sequencing was by immunoSEQ multiplex PCR. The sample contains about 14,000 clones, 80% of which appear only once. The source material was CD4+ or CD8+ T cells sorted from blood, sampled in a trial of the OX40 agonist ivuxolimab. The receptors stem from an adult with an advanced solid tumor such as melanoma, head and neck, liver or kidney cancer.

The V and J genes are TRBV11-2 and TRBJ1-1; D may be TRBD1 (5 bases). Looked up from germline, CDR1 is SGHAT and CDR2 is FQNNGV. CDR3 size: 15 residues. V lost 2 bases and J 7 bases, leaving 17 bases between the germline ends. DNA of the CDR3: TGTGCCAGCAGCTTAAGGGATGGGCCGGGGGGTGAAGCTTTCTTT. Its protein is CASSLRDGPGGEAFF.

This CDR3 is CASSQNPGHTEAFF. The DNA of the CDR3 is TGTGCCAGCAGCCAAAACCCCGGACACACTGAAGCTTTCTTT. The rearrangement links TRBV4-2 to TRBJ1-1; D gene ambiguous. This CDR3 is built from 14 residues. CDR1 LGHNA and CDR2 YNFKEQ come from the germline V gene. The germline V and J ends were trimmed by 2 bases and 3 bases, with 10 bases remaining between them.

The J gene is TRBJ2-7, the V gene TRBV13; TRBD1 matches at 10 bases. The CDR3 covers 15 residues. Looked up from germline, CDR1 is PRHDT and CDR2 is FYEKMQ (reference sequence). The ends lost 4 bases at V and 0 bases at J; junction bases unmatched: 3. As DNA, the CDR3 is TGTGCCAGCAGCTGGGGACAGGGGAGCTCCTACGAGCAGTACTTC. Translating it yields CASSWGQGSSYEQYF.

This clone is medium-sized (0.01 to 0.1%) by share. This chain joins TRBV6-5 and TRBJ1-2; weak D call: TRBD1 (6 bases). The V and J ends lost 2 bases and 5 bases respectively, with 9 bases between them. Per the germline V gene, CDR1 is MNHEY and CDR2 is SVGAGI. The CDR3 extends over 13 amino acids. In nucleotides, the CDR3 is TGTGCCAGCAGTTACAACAGGGTGTATGGCTACACCTTC. This encodes CASSYNRVYGYTF.

The chain combines TRBV30 with TRBJ2-3, with D maybe TRBD2 (6 bases). The germline gives CDR1 GTSNPN, CDR2 SVGIG (reference sequence). This CDR3 region has 16 residues. The germline V and J ends were trimmed by 3 bases and 1 base, with 17 bases remaining between them. The CDR3 region is CAWRTSVRDGTDTQYF. CDR3 DNA: TGTGCCTGGAGGACGTCTGTGCGGGACGGCACAGATACGCAGTATTTT.

The chain combines TRBV2 with TRBJ2-1; no clear D. Trimming took off 6 bases at V and 8 bases at J, with 5 bases between the two ends. CDR3 length equals 10 residues. Germline assignment: CDR1 SNHLY and CDR2 FYNNEI. CDR3 loop: CASRWDEQFF. Written as DNA, the CDR3 is TGTGCCAGCAGGTGGGATGAGCAGTTCTTC.

The rearrangement uses TRBV27 and TRBJ2-5, with D unclear. CDR1 and CDR2 from the germline V gene are MNHEY and SMNVEV (reference sequence). Trimming took off 5 bases at V and 5 bases at J, with 12 bases between the two ends. The CDR3 extends over 13 amino acids. This CDR3 is CASSIFFPETQYF. The CDR3 DNA is TGTGCCAGCAGTATTTTTTTCCCCGAGACCCAGTACTTC.

The V call is TRBV27, the J call TRBJ2-5; D gene uncertain. CDR1 MNHEY and CDR2 SMNVEV come from the germline V gene (reference sequence). The CDR3 consists of 13 residues. Trimming removed 2 bases from V and 2 bases from J, with 6 bases in between. The CDR3 DNA reads as TGTGCCAGCAGTTTACTGCAGCAAGAGACCCAGTACTTC. Translation: CASSLLQQETQYF.

The rearrangement uses TRBV30 and TRBJ2-1, with D perhaps matching TRBD2 (7 bases). CDR1 and CDR2 from the germline V gene are GTSNPN and SVGIG (reference sequence). V was cut by 5 bases and J by 4 bases, with 12 bases left in between. The CDR3 loop spans 13 amino acids. Here the CDR3 DNA reads TGTGCCTGGGAGGGGGGGGAGTACAATGAGCAGTTCTTC. The encoded protein is CAWEGGEYNEQFF.

V usage is TRBV7-3 and J usage is TRBJ1-1; D may be TRBD1 (6 bases). Trimming removed 2 bases at V and 4 bases at J, with 11 bases between. The CDR3 loop spans 14 amino acids. Germline V gives CDR1 SGHTA, CDR2 FQGTGA. CDR3 protein: CASSLDVRGTEAFF. In DNA, the CDR3 is TGTGCCAGCAGCTTAGATGTCAGGGGCACTGAAGCTTTCTTT.

The chain recombines TRBV27 with TRBJ2-7; D could derive from TRBD1 or TRBD2 (5 bases each). Deletions cut 6 bases from V and 5 bases from J, with 17 bases between. The CDR3 contains 14 residues. Per the germline V gene, CDR1 is MNHEY and CDR2 is SMNVEV (reference sequence). The CDR3 reads CASRAGTTLHEQYF. The CDR3 nucleotides read TGTGCCAGCAGAGCCGGGACGACTTTGCACGAGCAGTACTTC.

The CDR3, as DNA: TGTGCCACCAGCCCTACGGGGGAGACCCAGTACTTC. Translating it yields CATSPTGETQYF. J is TRBJ2-5 and V is TRBV15; D might be TRBD2 (5 bases). V dropped 5 bases and J dropped 5 bases, with 9 bases sitting between them. The CDR3 is made up of 12 amino acids. Germline loops: CDR1 LNHNV, CDR2 YYDKDF (reference sequence).

The J gene is TRBJ1-2, the V gene TRBV6-5, with a weak D call TRBD1 (6 bases). The V end was cut by 0 bases, the J end by 6 bases, with 11 bases between. The CDR3 is made up of 14 amino acids. Germline V gene lookup returns CDR1 MNHEY and CDR2 SVGAGI. The CDR3 here is CASSYSKGGHGYTF. CDR3 in DNA: TGTGCCAGCAGTTACTCGAAGGGGGGCCATGGCTACACCTTC.

The sample holds a few counts of this clone. The chain recombines TRBV27 with TRBJ2-2; 7 bases align to TRBD1. The CDR3 runs 14 residues. In germline, CDR1 is MNHEY, CDR2 SMNVEV (reference sequence). Trimming at V came to 6 bases and at J to 6 bases, leaving 7 bases not matched to a gene. Written as DNA, the CDR3 is TGTGCCAGCAGACTAACAGGGGATCCCGGGGAGCTGTTTTTT. This gives the protein CASRLTGDPGELFF.

The V call is TRBV29-1, the J call TRBJ1-2; 7 bases match TRBD1. Per the germline V gene, CDR1 is SQVTM and CDR2 is ANQGSEA. The CDR3 has 13 amino acids. After removal of 6 bases from V and 4 bases from J, the junction contained 8 bases not matched to a gene. The CDR3 reads CSVEGAAIYGYTF. DNA for the CDR3: TGCAGCGTCGAGGGGGCGGCGATCTATGGCTACACCTTC.

The chain carries TRBV6-1 and TRBJ1-6, with 8 bases that match TRBD1. V dropped 2 bases and J dropped 10; count of bases not matched to a gene: 10. CDR3 length equals 16 residues. Germline CDR1 is MNHNS and CDR2 is SASEGT. The CDR3 bases are TGTGCCAGCAGTGAAAAAACCGGGACAGGAAACTCACCCCTCCACTTT. It codes for CASSEKTGTGNSPLHF.

The J gene is TRBJ1-6, the V gene TRBV6-1; D remains ambiguous. CDR1 is MNHNS and CDR2 is SASEGT in the germline V gene. The ends were cut back, 6 bases at V and 10 bases at J, with 19 bases in the middle. The CDR3 is 15 amino acids. The CDR3, as DNA: TGTGCCAGCAGGGACCTTGTTGGCGGAGGGTCACCCCTCCACTTT. It codes for CASRDLVGGGSPLHF.

V gene TRBV9 combines with J gene TRBJ1-3; possibly TRBD1 for D (6 bases). The V gene lost 2 bases and the J gene lost 4 bases, with 13 bases spanning the gap. Germline-derived CDR1 and CDR2 are SGDLS and YYNGEE. This CDR3 is built from 15 residues. CDR3 in DNA: TGTGCCAGCAGCGTTAACAGGGCGATGGGAAACACCATATATTTT. This sequence encodes CASSVNRAMGNTIYF.

As DNA, the CDR3 is TGTGCCAACTCCTTGACGCTAGCGGGCACAGATACGCAGTATTTT. Translated: CANSLTLAGTDTQYF. The chain recombines TRBV7-9 with TRBJ2-3; the match to TRBD2 covers 7 bases. CDR1 and CDR2 (germline): SEHNR, FQNEAQ (reference sequence). V was pared by 10 bases and J by 1 base, with 11 bases of the junction left unmatched. CDR3 length: 15 residues.

The chain's CDR3 is CSVVGLELAGHEQFF. The CDR3 DNA sequence: TGCAGCGTTGTTGGGCTGGAGCTAGCGGGGCATGAGCAGTTCTTC. The chain carries TRBV29-1 and TRBJ2-1; 9 positions agree with TRBD2. Trimming at V came to 4 bases and at J to 8 bases, leaving 12 bases not matched to a gene. The germline CDR1 and CDR2 sequences are SQVTM and ANQGSEA. The CDR3 runs 15 residues.

This chain uses TRBV29-1 with TRBJ2-7, with D possibly matching TRBD1 (5 bases). This CDR3 has 13 amino acids. Between the trimmed V and J ends, which lost 5 bases and 1 base, there was a span of 12 bases. Germline lookup yields CDR1 SQVTM and CDR2 ANQGSEA. The CDR3 bases are TGCAGCGTTTTGACAGTTCGTTCCTACGAGCAGTACTTC. Its translation is CSVLTVRSYEQYF.

The chain is built from TRBV9 and TRBJ2-1, with D perhaps matching TRBD2 (6 bases). The germline V gene has CDR1 SGDLS and CDR2 YYNGEE. This CDR3 comprises 13 residues. V lost 3 bases and J 4 bases, leaving 8 bases between the germline ends. CDR3 in DNA: TGTGCCAGCAGCGGGGCGGGGTACAATGAGCAGTTCTTC. It encodes CASSGAGYNEQFF. The whole variable domain, remainder taken from reference TRBV9 and TRBJ2-1, is DSGVTQTPKHLITATGQRVTLRCSPRSGDLSVYWYQQSLDQGLQFLIQYYNGEERAKGNILERFSAQQFPDLHSELNLSSLELGDSALYFCASSGAGYNEQFFGPGTRLTVL.

The V gene is TRBV5-1, the J gene TRBJ1-6, with 8 nucleotides matching TRBD1. There are 16 residues in the CDR3. In germline, CDR1 is SGHRS, CDR2 YFSETQ. J was trimmed by 0 bases and V by 9 bases; bases with no gene match: 8. The CDR3 DNA reads TGCGCCACCTACGACAGGGGTAGCTCCTATAATTCACCCCTCCACTTT. Its translation is CATYDRGSSYNSPLHF.